These 10 T cell receptor beta chains came from one sample sequenced in a study of blood T cell repertoires in COVID-19. Sequencing used immunoSEQ multiplex PCR; TCRdb keeps in-frame clones, though not all of them. The table has roughly 370,000 clones, around nine tenths seen once; the top ten hold around 10%. The sample comprised PBMCs or T cells enriched from blood (not recorded which). The receptors originated from a woman aged 50 to 60 who had recovered from COVID-19.

This clone occurred once. The chain uses TRBV7-9 and TRBJ1-1; D is ambiguous. V gave up 5 bases and J gave up 0 bases, with 10 bases separating them. The CDR3 has 14 residues. The V gene's germline CDR1 is SEHNR and CDR2 FQNEAQ (reference sequence). The CDR3 is CASSAGLLNTEAFF. For the CDR3, the DNA is TGTGCCAGCAGCGCCGGACTGTTGAACACTGAAGCTTTCTTT.

The chain joins TRBV5-1 to TRBJ2-3; TRBD1 aligns across 12 bases. The ends lost 3 bases at V and 2 bases at J; junction bases unmatched: 13. In germline, CDR1 is SGHRS, CDR2 YFSETQ. The CDR3 spans 19 residues. The CDR3 protein is CASSWMGQGAFLYTDTQYF. CDR3 coding DNA: TGCGCCAGCAGCTGGATGGGACAGGGGGCTTTTCTGTACACAGATACGCAGTATTTT.

This sequence joins TRBV7-6 and TRBJ2-1, with D maybe TRBD1 (6 bases). From germline, CDR1 is SGHVS and CDR2 FNYEAQ. The CDR3 covers 15 residues. V was trimmed by 1 base and J by 5 bases, leaving 12 bases between them. The CDR3 region is CASSLVGAWNNEQFF. The CDR3 DNA reads TGTGCCAGCAGCTTAGTGGGGGCATGGAACAATGAGCAGTTCTTC.

The chain uses TRBV19 and TRBJ1-2; D remains unclear. CDR3 length: 13 amino acids. V shed 3 bases and J shed 4 bases, with 9 bases lying between them. Germline CDR1 reads LNHDA; CDR2 reads SQIVND (reference sequence). Written as DNA, the CDR3 is TGTGCCAGTAGTATGATGGCAGGCTATGGCTACACCTTC. This encodes CASSMMAGYGYTF.

The J gene is TRBJ2-5, the V gene TRBV20-1; D perhaps matches TRBD1 (6 bases). V dropped 6 bases and J dropped 7 bases, with 21 bases sitting between them. The germline V gene has CDR1 DFQATT and CDR2 SNEGSKA (reference sequence). This CDR3 contains 14 residues. The CDR3 DNA reads TGCAGTGCGAGTCCCGGGACATGGGACGGGACCCAGTACTTC. Amino acids: CSASPGTWDGTQYF.

The rearrangement joins TRBV7-9 to TRBJ2-1, with 8 bases that match TRBD2. The germline V gene has CDR1 SEHNR and CDR2 FQNEAQ (reference sequence). CDR3 length: 15 residues. J lost 3 bases, V lost 5 bases, and 6 bases had no gene match. CDR3 protein: CASSPPSGFYNEQFF. CDR3 DNA sequence: TGTGCCAGCAGCCCCCCTAGCGGGTTCTACAATGAGCAGTTCTTC.

A remark on this clone: Different DNA sequences within this sample yield the same CDR3. The chain uses TRBV28 and TRBJ1-2; D is ambiguous. In germline, CDR1 is MDHEN, CDR2 SYDVKM. V was clipped by 3 bases and J by 4 bases, with 6 bases between them. CDR3 length: 12 residues. CDR3 in amino acids: CASSLSGYGYTF. The CDR3 DNA reads TGTGCCAGCAGTTTGTCAGGCTATGGCTACACCTTC.

J is TRBJ1-2 and V is TRBV20-1; possibly TRBD1 for D (5 bases). Germline V gene lookup returns CDR1 DFQATT and CDR2 SNEGSKA (reference sequence). This CDR3 has 14 amino acids. Between the trimmed V and J ends, which lost 3 bases and 6 bases, there was a span of 17 bases. As DNA, the CDR3 is TGCAGTGCTAGTACTGGGACTGTGGAAAATGGCTACACCTTC. It yields the protein CSASTGTVENGYTF.

The V gene is TRBV30, the J gene TRBJ2-2; D remains unclear. The CDR3 covers 13 residues. Germline values: CDR1 GTSNPN, CDR2 SVGIG (reference sequence). Trimming removed 0 bases from V and 6 bases from J, with 8 bases in between. The CDR3 here is CAWSVFLSGELFF. CDR3 nucleotides: TGTGCCTGGAGTGTATTCCTTTCCGGGGAGCTGTTTTTT.

The chain uses TRBV5-1 and TRBJ2-2, with D possibly matching TRBD2 (6 bases). This CDR3 comprises 16 residues. V lost 0 bases and J lost 1, with 10 bases in between. The germline V gene encodes CDR1 SGHRS and CDR2 YFSETQ. The CDR3 loop reads CASSLAPGVNTGELFF. CDR3 DNA: TGCGCCAGCAGCTTGGCCCCGGGGGTGAACACCGGGGAGCTGTTTTTT.